A selection of T cell receptor beta chains follows, all from one sample in a study of CXCR3-negative and CXCR3-positive naive CD8 T cells. TCRdb derives one entry per CDR3 protein from the 5' RACE reads, leaving out DNA. The sample yields 75,000 or so distinct CDR3 sequences, of which the top ten take up 1.5% to 2%. Sequencing was carried out using naive CXCR3- CD8+ T cells from blood. Source of these receptors: a human donor in good health. Some clones in this sample may be carry-over from other donors' samples. Each CDR3 is given with its conserved first and last residue.

TRBJ1-1 | TRBV15 | CATSRDRGQLNTEAFF
TRBJ2-7 | TRBV29-1 | CSVGGQGAYEQYF
TRBJ2-1 | TRBV5-5 | CASSFEGWQGKSNEQFF
TRBJ2-7 | TRBV29-1 | CSVEGVGKEQYF
TRBJ2-5 | TRBV7-2 | CASSLWGPETQYF
TRBJ2-2 | TRBV23-1 | CASSQFRTGLAGELFF
TRBJ2-7 | TRBV6-2/TRBV6-3 | CASSGDPYEQYF
TRBJ2-7 | TRBV6-2/TRBV6-3 | CASSYGSGINEQYF
TRBJ2-1 | TRBV28 | CASSPTTSGGQGEQFF
TRBJ2-1 | TRBV12-3/TRBV12-4 | CASSLQGGDEQFF
TRBJ2-3 | TRBV28 | CASSLLAGGTDTQYF
TRBJ2-1 | TRBV5-4 | CASSDGAKQFF
TRBJ2-3 | TRBV7-9 | CASSTRTDTQYF
TRBJ1-2 | TRBV20-1 | CSAETGNDGYTF